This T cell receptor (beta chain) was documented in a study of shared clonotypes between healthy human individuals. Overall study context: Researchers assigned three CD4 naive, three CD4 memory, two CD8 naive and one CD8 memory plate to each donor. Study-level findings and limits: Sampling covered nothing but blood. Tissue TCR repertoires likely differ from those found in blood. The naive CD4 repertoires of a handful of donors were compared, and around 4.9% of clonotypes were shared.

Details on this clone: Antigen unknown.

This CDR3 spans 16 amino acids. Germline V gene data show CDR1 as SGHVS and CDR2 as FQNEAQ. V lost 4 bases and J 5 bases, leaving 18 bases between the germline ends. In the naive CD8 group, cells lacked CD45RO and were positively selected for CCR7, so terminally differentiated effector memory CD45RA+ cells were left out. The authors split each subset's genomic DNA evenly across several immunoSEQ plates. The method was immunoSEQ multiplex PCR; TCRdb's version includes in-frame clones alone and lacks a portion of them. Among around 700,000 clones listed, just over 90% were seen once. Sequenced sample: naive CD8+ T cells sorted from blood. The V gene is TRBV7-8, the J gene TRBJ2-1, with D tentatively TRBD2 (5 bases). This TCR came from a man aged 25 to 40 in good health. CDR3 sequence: CASSWTLMMGDNEQFF. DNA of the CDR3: TGTGCCAGCAGCTGGACGTTAATGATGGGAGACAATGAGCAGTTCTTC.